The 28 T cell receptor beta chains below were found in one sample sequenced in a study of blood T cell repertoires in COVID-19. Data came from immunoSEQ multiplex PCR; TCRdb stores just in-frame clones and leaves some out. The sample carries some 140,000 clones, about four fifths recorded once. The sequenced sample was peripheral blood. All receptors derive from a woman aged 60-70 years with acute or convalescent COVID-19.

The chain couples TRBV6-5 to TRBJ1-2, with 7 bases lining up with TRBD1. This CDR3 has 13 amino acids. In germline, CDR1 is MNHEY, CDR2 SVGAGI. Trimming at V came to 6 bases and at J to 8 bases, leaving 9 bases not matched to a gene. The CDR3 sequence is CASSKRDSRGYTF. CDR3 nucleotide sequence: TGTGCCAGCAGCAAAAGGGACAGCCGCGGCTACACCTTC.

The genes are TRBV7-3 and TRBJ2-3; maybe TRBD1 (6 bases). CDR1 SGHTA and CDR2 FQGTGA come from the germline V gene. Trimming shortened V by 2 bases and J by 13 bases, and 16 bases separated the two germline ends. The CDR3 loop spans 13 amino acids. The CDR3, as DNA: TGTGCCAGCAGCTTAGGGGCTGGGGGCGAAGAGTATTTT. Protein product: CASSLGAGGEEYF.

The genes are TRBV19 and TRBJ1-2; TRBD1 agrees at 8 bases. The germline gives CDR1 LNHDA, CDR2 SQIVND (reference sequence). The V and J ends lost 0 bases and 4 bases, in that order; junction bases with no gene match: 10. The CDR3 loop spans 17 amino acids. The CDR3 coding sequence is TGTGCCAGTAGTATAGATCTTGAGGGACAGGCCATCTATGGCTACACCTTC. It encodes CASSIDLEGQAIYGYTF.

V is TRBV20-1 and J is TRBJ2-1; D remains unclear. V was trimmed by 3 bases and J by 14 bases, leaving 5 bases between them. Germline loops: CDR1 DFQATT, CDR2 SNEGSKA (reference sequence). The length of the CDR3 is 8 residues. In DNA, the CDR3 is TGCAGTGCTAGCCAAAAGTTCTTC. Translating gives CSASQKFF.

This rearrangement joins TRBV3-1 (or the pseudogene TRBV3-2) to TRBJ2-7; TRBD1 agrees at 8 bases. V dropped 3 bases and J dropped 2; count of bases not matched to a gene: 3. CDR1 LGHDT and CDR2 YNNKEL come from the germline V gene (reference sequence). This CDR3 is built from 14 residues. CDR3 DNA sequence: TGTGCCAGCAGCCAGGCAGGGGGCACCTACGAGCAGTACTTC. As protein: CASSQAGGTYEQYF.

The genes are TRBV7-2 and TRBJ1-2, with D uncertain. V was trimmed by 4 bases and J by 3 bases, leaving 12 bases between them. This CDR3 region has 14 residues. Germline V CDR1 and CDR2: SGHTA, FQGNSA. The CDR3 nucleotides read TGTGCCAGCAGCTCGGGGATCGGTTACTATGGCTACACCTTC. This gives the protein CASSSGIGYYGYTF.

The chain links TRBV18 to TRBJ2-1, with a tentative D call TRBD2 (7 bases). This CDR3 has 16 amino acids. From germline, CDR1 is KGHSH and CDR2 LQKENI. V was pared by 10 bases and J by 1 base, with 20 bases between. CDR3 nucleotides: TGTGCCACCCTCCCGGGGAGGGGGAAATCCTACAATGAGCAGTTCTTC. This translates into CATLPGRGKSYNEQFF.

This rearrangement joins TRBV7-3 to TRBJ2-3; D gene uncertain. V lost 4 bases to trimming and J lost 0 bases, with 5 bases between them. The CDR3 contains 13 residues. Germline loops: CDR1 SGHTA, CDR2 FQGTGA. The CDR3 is CASSSLSTDTQYF. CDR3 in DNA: TGTGCCAGCAGCTCCCTCAGCACAGATACGCAGTATTTT.

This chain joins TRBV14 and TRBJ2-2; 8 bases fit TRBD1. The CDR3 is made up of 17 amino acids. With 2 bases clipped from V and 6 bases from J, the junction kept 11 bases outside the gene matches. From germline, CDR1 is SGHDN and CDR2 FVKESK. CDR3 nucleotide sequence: TGTGCCAGCAGCCAAAGGGGGGACAGGATTCGTGCCGGGGAGCTGTTTTTT. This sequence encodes CASSQRGDRIRAGELFF.

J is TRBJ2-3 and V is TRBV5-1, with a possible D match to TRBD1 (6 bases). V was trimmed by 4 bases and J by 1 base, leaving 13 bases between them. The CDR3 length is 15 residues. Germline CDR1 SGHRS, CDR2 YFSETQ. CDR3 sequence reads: CASSPNRERTDTQYF. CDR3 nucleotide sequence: TGCGCCAGCAGCCCCAACAGGGAGCGCACAGATACGCAGTATTTT.

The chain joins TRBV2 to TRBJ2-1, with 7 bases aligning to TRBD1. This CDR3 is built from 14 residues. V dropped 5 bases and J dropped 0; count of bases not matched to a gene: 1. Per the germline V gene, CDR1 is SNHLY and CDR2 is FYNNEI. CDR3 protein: CASSRDSSYNEQFF. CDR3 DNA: TGTGCCAGCAGTCGGGACAGCTCCTACAATGAGCAGTTCTTC. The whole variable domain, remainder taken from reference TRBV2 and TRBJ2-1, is EPEVTQTPSHQVTQMGQEVILRCVPISNHLYFYWYRQILGQKVEFLVSFYNNEISEKSEIFDDQFSVERPDGSNFTLKIRSTKLEDSAMYFCASSRDSSYNEQFFGPGTRLTVL.

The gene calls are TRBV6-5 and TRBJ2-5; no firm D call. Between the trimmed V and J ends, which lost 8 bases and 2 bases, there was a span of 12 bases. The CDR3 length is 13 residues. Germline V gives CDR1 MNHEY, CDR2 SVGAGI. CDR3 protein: CASPGAEQETQYF. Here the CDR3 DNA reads TGTGCCAGCCCTGGTGCGGAGCAAGAGACCCAGTACTTC.

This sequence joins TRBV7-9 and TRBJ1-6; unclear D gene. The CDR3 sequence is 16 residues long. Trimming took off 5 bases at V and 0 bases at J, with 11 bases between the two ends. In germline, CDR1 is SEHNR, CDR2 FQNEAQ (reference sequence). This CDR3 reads CASSERKSSYNSPLHF. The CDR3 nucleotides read TGTGCCAGCAGCGAGCGGAAGAGCTCCTATAATTCACCCCTCCACTTT.

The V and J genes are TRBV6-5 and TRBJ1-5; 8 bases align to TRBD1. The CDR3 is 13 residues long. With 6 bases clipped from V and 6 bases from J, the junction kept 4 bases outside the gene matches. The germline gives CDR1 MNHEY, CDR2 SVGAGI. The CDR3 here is CASRGQGGQPQHF. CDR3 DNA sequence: TGTGCCAGCAGAGGACAGGGCGGTCAGCCCCAGCATTTT.

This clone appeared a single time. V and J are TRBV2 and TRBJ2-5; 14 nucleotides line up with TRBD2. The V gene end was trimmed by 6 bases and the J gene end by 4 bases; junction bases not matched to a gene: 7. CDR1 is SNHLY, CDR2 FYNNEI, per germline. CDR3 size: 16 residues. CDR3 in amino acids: CASSSGLAGGSETQYF. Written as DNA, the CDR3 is TGTGCCAGCAGCTCAGGACTAGCGGGGGGATCAGAGACCCAGTACTTC.

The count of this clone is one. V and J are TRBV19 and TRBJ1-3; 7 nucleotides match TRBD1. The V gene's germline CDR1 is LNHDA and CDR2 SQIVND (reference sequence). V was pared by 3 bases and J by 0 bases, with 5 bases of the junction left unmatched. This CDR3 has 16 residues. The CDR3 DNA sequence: TGTGCCAGTAGTATGGGACAGCGACGCTCTGGAAACACCATATATTTT. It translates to CASSMGQRRSGNTIYF.

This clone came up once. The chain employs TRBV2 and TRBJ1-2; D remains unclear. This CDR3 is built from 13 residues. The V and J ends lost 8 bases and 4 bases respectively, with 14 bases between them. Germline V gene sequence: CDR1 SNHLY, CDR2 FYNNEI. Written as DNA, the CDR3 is TGTGCCAGCCCCGGCGGAGACCCCTATGGCTACACCTTC. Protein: CASPGGDPYGYTF.

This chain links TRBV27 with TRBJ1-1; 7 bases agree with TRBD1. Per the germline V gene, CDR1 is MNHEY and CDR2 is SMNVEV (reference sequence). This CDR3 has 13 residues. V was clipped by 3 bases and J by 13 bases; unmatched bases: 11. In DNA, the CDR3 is TGTGCCAGCAGTTTCCGCGACAGGGAGCCGAGTTTCTTT. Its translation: CASSFRDREPSFF.

The CDR3 spells CASSLSWGGSPLHF. The CDR3 bases are TGTGCCAGCAGTTTAAGCTGGGGGGGGTCACCCCTCCACTTT. The V call is TRBV27, the J call TRBJ1-6; a weak D match, TRBD1 (5 bases). Germline-derived CDR1 and CDR2 are MNHEY and SMNVEV (reference sequence). The CDR3 spans 14 residues. Trimming left V 2 bases short and J 10 bases short, with 12 bases between.

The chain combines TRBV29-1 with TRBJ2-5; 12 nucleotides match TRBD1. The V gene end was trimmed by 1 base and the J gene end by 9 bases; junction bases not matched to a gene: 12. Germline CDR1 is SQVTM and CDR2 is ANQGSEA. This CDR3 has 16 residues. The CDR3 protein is CSVEARDRGPLGAQYF. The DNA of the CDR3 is TGCAGCGTTGAAGCCAGGGACAGGGGGCCTCTGGGGGCCCAGTACTTC.

CDR3 in amino acids: CASSPGGGNPREAFF. The CDR3 nucleotides read TGTGCCAGCAGCCCCGGGGGGGGCAACCCCCGAGAAGCTTTCTTT. The chain recombines TRBV7-2 with TRBJ1-1; tentatively, D is TRBD1 (6 bases). There are 15 residues in the CDR3. V lost 5 bases to trimming and J lost 8 bases, with 21 bases between them. Germline V CDR1 and CDR2: SGHTA, FQGNSA.

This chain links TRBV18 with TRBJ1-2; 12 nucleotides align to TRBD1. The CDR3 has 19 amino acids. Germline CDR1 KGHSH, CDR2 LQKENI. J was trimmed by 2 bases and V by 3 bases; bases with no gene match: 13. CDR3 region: CASSPLGTGTGGSNYGYTF. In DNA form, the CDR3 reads TGTGCCAGCTCACCGCTTGGCACCGGGACAGGGGGCTCCAACTATGGCTACACCTTC.

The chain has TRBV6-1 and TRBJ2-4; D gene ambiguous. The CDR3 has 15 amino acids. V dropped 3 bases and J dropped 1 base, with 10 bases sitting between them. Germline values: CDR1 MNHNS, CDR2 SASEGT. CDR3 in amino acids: CASSDGPSAKNIQYF. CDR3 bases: TGTGCCAGCAGTGATGGCCCCTCCGCCAAAAACATTCAGTACTTC.

CDR3 region: CASSLQGGGYEQYV. The CDR3 nucleotides are TGCGCCAGCAGCTTGCAGGGGGGAGGCTACGAGCAGTACGTC. This sequence joins TRBV5-1 and TRBJ2-7; the D gene is possibly TRBD1 (7 bases). The CDR3 totals 14 residues. Germline V gene lookup returns CDR1 SGHRS and CDR2 YFSETQ. Trimming shortened V by 1 base and J by 3 bases, and 11 bases separated the two germline ends.

In nucleotides, the CDR3 is TGTGCCAGCAGCATCGCGGGGGGGCTCCAAGAGACCCAGTACTTC. Amino acid sequence: CASSIAGGLQETQYF. The V and J genes are TRBV7-3 and TRBJ2-5, with 9 bases aligning to TRBD2. Germline V lookup: CDR1 SGHTA, CDR2 FQGTGA. The CDR3 extends over 15 amino acids. J was trimmed by 1 base and V by 5 bases; bases with no gene match: 5.

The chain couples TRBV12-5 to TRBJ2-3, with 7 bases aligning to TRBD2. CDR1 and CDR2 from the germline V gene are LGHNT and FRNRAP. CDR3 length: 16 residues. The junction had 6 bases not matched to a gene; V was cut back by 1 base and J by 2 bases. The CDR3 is CASGLGEGGITDTQYF. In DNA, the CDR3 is TGTGCTAGTGGTTTGGGGGAGGGAGGGATCACAGATACGCAGTATTTT.

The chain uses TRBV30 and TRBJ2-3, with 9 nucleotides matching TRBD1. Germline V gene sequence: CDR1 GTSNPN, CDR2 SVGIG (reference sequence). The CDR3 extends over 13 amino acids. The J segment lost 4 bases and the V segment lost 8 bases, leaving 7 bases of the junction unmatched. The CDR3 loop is CAGDRAGADTQYF. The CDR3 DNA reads TGTGCCGGGGACAGGGCTGGGGCAGATACGCAGTATTTT.

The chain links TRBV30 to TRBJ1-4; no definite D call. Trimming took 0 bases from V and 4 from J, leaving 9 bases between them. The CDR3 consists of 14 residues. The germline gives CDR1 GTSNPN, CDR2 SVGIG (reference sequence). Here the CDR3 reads CAWSVLPVNEKLFF. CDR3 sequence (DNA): TGTGCCTGGAGTGTGCTGCCGGTTAATGAAAAACTGTTTTTT.